This TCR beta chain was identified during a study of CD4 T cells in relation to SARS-CoV-2 and coronaviruses. Assay: immunoSEQ multiplex PCR; the TCRdb copy retains only in-frame clones and omits some. The table shows around 45,000 clones, with roughly 80% occurring only once. This CDR3 comprises 14 residues. CDR1 is SNHLY and CDR2 is FYNNEI in the germline V gene. Trimming removed 6 bases from V and 7 bases from J; junction bases left unmatched: 9. This clone has only one observation. Its antigen is not known. The TCR originated in an adult with COVID-19. Sequencing was done on a sample of naive CD4+ T cells from PBMCs, cultured in vitro. Subset in this sample: naive CD4+ T cells isolated by negative enrichment. This chain links TRBV2 with TRBJ2-3; 8 positions agree with TRBD1. The CDR3 DNA follows: TGTGCCAGCAGCCAGGGGGCACTACGCAATACGCAGTATTTT. This translates into CASSQGALRNTQYF.